Each of the 18 T cell receptor beta chains below was sequenced from the same sample in a study of Graves' ophthalmopathy and Graves' hyperthyroidism (dated by TCRdb to the late 2010s). Sequencing was carried out with an Illumina HiSeq 2000. For repertoire sequencing, TCR beta CDR3 regions were amplified from RNA transcripts. The first round was an RT-PCR using HTBI primers with the Qiagen OneStep RT-PCR kit, and this first round was followed by a second-round multiplex PCR, then size selection and purification. TCRdb reprocessing: public reads trimmed at Q25 with fastp, clones called with MiXCR, in-frame beta chains kept. Every distinct CDR3 protein forms one entry, paired with its most common genes and DNA. The sample table lists 500,000 to 700,000 distinct CDR3 sequences, about two fifths of them with a count of one. Roughly 4% of the sample lies in the top ten. Material for sequencing was peripheral blood or thyroid tissue (not recorded which). The source of these receptors is an adult man with Graves' hyperthyroidism.

This clonotype was found many times. V and J are TRBV6-6 and TRBJ1-2, with TRBD1 matching over 8 bases. Germline CDR1 reads MNHNY; CDR2 reads SVGAGI (reference sequence). The CDR3 consists of 12 residues. J was trimmed by 7 bases and V by 6 bases; bases with no gene match: 4. CDR3 region: CASSQGASGYTF. The CDR3 region has the DNA TGTGCCAGCAGCCAGGGGGCGAGTGGCTACACCTTC.

At least ten counts were recorded for this clonotype. V gene TRBV6-6 combines with J gene TRBJ1-5; no reliable D call. V was clipped by 5 bases and J by 1 base, with 12 bases between them. The germline V gene has CDR1 MNHNY and CDR2 SVGAGI (reference sequence). CDR3 length: 15 amino acids. DNA of the CDR3: TGTGCCAGCAGTGTTCGAGACACGAGCAATCAGCCCCAGCATTTT. Translated, it gives CASSVRDTSNQPQHF.

This clonotype was counted at least ten times. The chain uses TRBV9 and TRBJ1-5; 7 nucleotides align to TRBD1. Germline V gene sequence: CDR1 SGDLS, CDR2 YYNGEE. V gave up 1 base and J gave up 9 bases; unmatched junction bases: 7. The CDR3 is 14 residues long. CDR3 residues: CASSVPSSGGPQHF. CDR3 coding DNA: TGTGCCAGCAGCGTACCTTCTTCAGGGGGGCCCCAGCATTTT.

In its sample, this clonotype was seen many times. The chain employs TRBV20-1 and TRBJ2-5, with TRBD2 matching over 9 bases. Germline CDR1 and CDR2: DFQATT and SNEGSKA (reference sequence). This CDR3 has 16 amino acids. Trimming cost V 0 bases and J 2 bases; bases outside gene matches: 7. This chain's CDR3 is CSAREGPAGGQETQYF. CDR3 DNA: TGCAGTGCTAGAGAGGGCCCAGCGGGGGGACAAGAGACCCAGTACTTC.

This clonotype was counted many times. V is TRBV7-8 and J is TRBJ1-5; unclear D gene. This CDR3 comprises 15 residues. V was pared by 1 base and J by 3 bases, with 10 bases between. Germline CDR1 reads SGHVS; CDR2 reads FQNEAQ. CDR3 residues: CASSLDSGTNQPQHF. CDR3 in DNA: TGTGCCAGCAGCTTAGATTCGGGTACCAATCAGCCCCAGCATTTT.

This clonotype was counted at least ten times. This chain uses TRBV14 with TRBJ1-2, with D maybe TRBD1 (5 bases). The CDR3 consists of 17 residues. CDR1 SGHDN and CDR2 FVKESK come from the germline V gene. Trimming took off 4 bases at V and 0 bases at J, with 18 bases between the two ends. The CDR3 DNA reads as TGTGCCAGCAGCCTAAGGGGCCCCGGAAAAGCTAACTATGGCTACACCTTC. This sequence encodes CASSLRGPGKANYGYTF.

In the case of this clonotype: A much larger clone lies a single base off, so this may be a read error. The chain joins TRBV7-2 to TRBJ1-1; TRBD1 is a possible D gene (6 bases). Germline CDR1 and CDR2: SGHTA and FQGNSA. The CDR3 spans 14 residues. In DNA, the CDR3 is TGTGCCAGCAGCCCACAGGGCCCGAACACTGGAGCTTTCTTT. Translated: CASSPQGPNTGAFF.

The table lists this clonotype with many counts. J is TRBJ2-5 and V is TRBV11-2; weak D call: TRBD1 (6 bases). Trimming stripped 4 bases from V and 6 bases from J, with 15 bases between. Germline V gives CDR1 SGHAT, CDR2 FQNNGV. There are 14 residues in the CDR3. This CDR3 reads CASSWKGGTKTQYF. Here the CDR3 DNA reads TGTGCCAGCAGCTGGAAAGGGGGAACGAAGACCCAGTACTTC.

This clonotype was observed many times. The genes are TRBV11-3 and TRBJ1-1; D may be TRBD1 (5 bases). CDR3 length: 15 amino acids. Germline assignment: CDR1 SGHNT and CDR2 YENEEA. Trimming shortened V by 0 bases and J by 1 base, and 9 bases separated the two germline ends. CDR3 DNA sequence: TGTGCCAGCAGCTTAGACGGGACGGCGAACACTGAAGCTTTCTTT. Translated, it gives CASSLDGTANTEAFF.

This clonotype occurred once. The chain has TRBV7-2 and TRBJ2-7; TRBD2 agrees at 10 bases. CDR1 and CDR2 from the germline V gene are SGHTA and FQGNSA. The CDR3 length is 16 residues. Germline trimming cut 5 bases from V and 7 bases from J; bases unmatched to any gene: 14. Written as DNA, the CDR3 is TGTGCCAGCAGCGTCGCGCTAGCGGGGGCAGACAATGAGCAGTACTTC. As protein: CASSVALAGADNEQYF.

This chain uses TRBV9 with TRBJ1-5; TRBD1 aligns across 12 bases. CDR1 and CDR2 (germline): SGDLS, YYNGEE. The CDR3 covers 14 residues. V lost 4 bases to trimming and J lost 14 bases; unmatched junction nucleotides: 10. CDR3 DNA sequence: TGTGCCAGCAGCTCCCCGGGACAGGGGGCTCGCGAGCATTTT. It translates to CASSSPGQGAREHF.

This clonotype has more than one count but fewer than ten. V usage is TRBV6-6 and J usage is TRBJ1-2; D remains unclear. V gave up 4 bases and J gave up 8 bases, with 11 bases separating them. There are 12 residues in the CDR3. Per the germline V gene, CDR1 is MNHNY and CDR2 is SVGAGI (reference sequence). In DNA, the CDR3 is TGTGCCAGCAGTTCCCCCTATAGGGGCTACACCTTC. This sequence encodes CASSSPYRGYTF.

This clonotype has at least ten counts. The chain carries TRBV7-8 and TRBJ2-5; D remains unclear. Looked up from germline, CDR1 is SGHVS and CDR2 is FQNEAQ. This CDR3 is 12 amino acids long. Trimming cost V 5 bases and J 5 bases, with 9 bases left between them. CDR3 amino acids: CASSPPEETQYF. CDR3 bases: TGTGCCAGCAGCCCACCGGAGGAGACCCAGTACTTC.

This clonotype was seen at least ten times. This chain links TRBV7-9 with TRBJ2-7, with 7 bases lining up with TRBD2. The ends lost 7 bases at V and 6 bases at J; junction bases unmatched: 15. CDR1 SEHNR and CDR2 FQNEAQ come from the germline V gene (reference sequence). The CDR3 length is 15 residues. CDR3: CASTDEKRGWGEQYF. The CDR3 DNA is TGTGCCAGCACCGACGAAAAGCGGGGCTGGGGCGAGCAGTACTTC.

A few counts support this clonotype. The rearrangement joins TRBV15 to TRBJ2-3; possible D gene TRBD1, 6 bases. Trimming removed 0 bases from V and 4 bases from J, with 11 bases in between. Germline values: CDR1 LNHNV, CDR2 YYDKDF (reference sequence). The CDR3 runs to 15 residues. The CDR3 DNA reads as TGTGCCACCAGCAGAGATCGGGCAGGGGCAGATACGCAGTATTTT. It codes for CATSRDRAGADTQYF.

This clonotype has more than one count but fewer than ten. J is TRBJ2-2 and V is TRBV7-2, with D hard to call. The ends were cut back, 0 bases at V and 2 bases at J, with 10 bases in the middle. Looked up from germline, CDR1 is SGHTA and CDR2 is FQGNSA. The CDR3 contains 16 residues. In DNA, the CDR3 is TGTGCCAGCAGCTTAGCTTTCGCCAAAAACACCGGGGAGCTGTTTTTT. Its translation is CASSLAFAKNTGELFF.

The table lists this clonotype with a count of one. CDR3 in amino acids: CATRTEGTGQPQHF. Written as DNA, the CDR3 is TGTGCCACCCGGACAGAAGGGACGGGTCAGCCCCAGCATTTT. The chain carries TRBV10-3 and TRBJ1-5; tentatively, D is TRBD1 (6 bases). Germline V lookup: CDR1 ENHRY, CDR2 SYGVKD. The ends were cut back, 10 bases at V and 6 bases at J, with 19 bases in the middle. CDR3 length: 14 residues.

V and J are TRBV2 and TRBJ1-1, with D unclear. The germline V and J ends were trimmed by 5 bases and 7 bases, with 11 bases remaining between them. Germline CDR1 and CDR2: SNHLY and FYNNEI. This CDR3 is 12 amino acids long. As DNA, the CDR3 is TGTGCCAGCAGTTTATGGGCAGGTGAAGCTTTCTTT. Translated, it gives CASSLWAGEAFF. Combining the CDR3 with reference TRBV2 and TRBJ1-1 gives the whole variable domain EPEVTQTPSHQVTQMGQEVILRCVPISNHLYFYWYRQILGQKVEFLVSFYNNEISEKSEIFDDQFSVERPDGSNFTLKIRSTKLEDSAMYFCASSLWAGEAFFGQGTRLTVV.